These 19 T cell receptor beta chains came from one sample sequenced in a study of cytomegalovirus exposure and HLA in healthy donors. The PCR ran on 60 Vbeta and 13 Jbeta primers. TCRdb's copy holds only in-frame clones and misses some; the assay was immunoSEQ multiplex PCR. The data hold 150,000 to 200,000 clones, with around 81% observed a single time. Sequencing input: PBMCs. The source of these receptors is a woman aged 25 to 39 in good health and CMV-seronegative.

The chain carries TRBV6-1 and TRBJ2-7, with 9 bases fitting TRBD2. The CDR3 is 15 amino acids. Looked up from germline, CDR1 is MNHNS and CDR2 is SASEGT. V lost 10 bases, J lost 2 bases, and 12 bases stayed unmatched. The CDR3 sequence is CAIYTIIAGAYEQYF. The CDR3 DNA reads TGTGCCATCTACACAATCATAGCGGGGGCCTACGAGCAGTACTTC.

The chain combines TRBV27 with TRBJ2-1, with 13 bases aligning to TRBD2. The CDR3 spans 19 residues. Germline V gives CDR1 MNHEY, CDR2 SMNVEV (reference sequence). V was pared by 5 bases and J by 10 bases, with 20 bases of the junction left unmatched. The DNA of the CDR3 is TGTGCCAGCAGTCCGCGGGGACTAGCGGGACTCGAAGGTCTCGGAGAGCAGTTCTTC. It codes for CASSPRGLAGLEGLGEQFF.

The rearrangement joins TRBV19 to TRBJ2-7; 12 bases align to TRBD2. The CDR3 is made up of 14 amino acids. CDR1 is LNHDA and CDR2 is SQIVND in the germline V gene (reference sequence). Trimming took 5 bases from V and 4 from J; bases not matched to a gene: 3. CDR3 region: CASSFGTSGYEQYF. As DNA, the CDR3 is TGTGCCAGTAGTTTCGGGACTAGCGGGTACGAGCAGTACTTC.

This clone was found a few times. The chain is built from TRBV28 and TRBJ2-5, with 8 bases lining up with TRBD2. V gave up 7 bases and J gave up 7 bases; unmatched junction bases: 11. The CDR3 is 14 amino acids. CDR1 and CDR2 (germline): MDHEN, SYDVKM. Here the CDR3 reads CASTAGRGGGTQYF. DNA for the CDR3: TGTGCCAGCACCGCGGGACGGGGGGGCGGGACCCAGTACTTC.

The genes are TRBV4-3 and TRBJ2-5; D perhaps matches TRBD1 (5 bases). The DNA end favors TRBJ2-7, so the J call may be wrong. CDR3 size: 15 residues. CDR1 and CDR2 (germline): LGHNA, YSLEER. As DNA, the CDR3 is TGCGCCAGCAGCCAAGGCCTCAGGGTTGCCTACGAGCAGTACTTC. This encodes CASSQGLRVAYEQYF.

CDR3 amino acids: CASSLATGELFF. CDR3 coding DNA: TGTGCCAGCAGTCTAGCCACCGGGGAGCTGTTTTTT. The rearrangement links TRBV28 to TRBJ2-2, with D perhaps matching TRBD2 (5 bases). The CDR3 covers 12 residues. V dropped 5 bases and J dropped 4 bases, with 5 bases sitting between them. Germline V gene data show CDR1 as MDHEN and CDR2 as SYDVKM. Full variable domain (remainder filled in from reference TRBV28 and TRBJ2-2): DVKVTQSSRYLVKRTGEKVFLECVQDMDHENMFWYRQDPGLGLRLIYFSYDVKMKEKGDIPEGYSVSREKKERFSLILESASTNQTSMYLCASSLATGELFFGEGSRLTVL.

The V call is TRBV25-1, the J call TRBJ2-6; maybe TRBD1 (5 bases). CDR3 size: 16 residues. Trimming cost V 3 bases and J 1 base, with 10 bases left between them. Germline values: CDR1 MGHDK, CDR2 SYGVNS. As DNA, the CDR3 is TGTGCCAGCAGTGATAGACAGTCATCTGGGGCCAACGTCCTGACTTTC. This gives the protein CASSDRQSSGANVLTF.

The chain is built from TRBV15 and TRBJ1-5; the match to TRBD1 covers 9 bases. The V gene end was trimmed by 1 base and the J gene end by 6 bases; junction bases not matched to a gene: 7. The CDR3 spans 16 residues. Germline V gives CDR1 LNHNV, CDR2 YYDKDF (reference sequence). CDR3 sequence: CATSRAGQGFFQPQHF. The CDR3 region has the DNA TGTGCCACCAGCAGAGCGGGACAGGGTTTCTTTCAGCCCCAGCATTTT.

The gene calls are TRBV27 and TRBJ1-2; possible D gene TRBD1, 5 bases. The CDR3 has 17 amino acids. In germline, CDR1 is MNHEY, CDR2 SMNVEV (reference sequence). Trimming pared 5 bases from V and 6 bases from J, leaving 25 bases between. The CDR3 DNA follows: TGTGCCAGCAGTACCCGGTCCCCGGGGGGGGGAAGGCATGGCTACACCTTC. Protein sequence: CASSTRSPGGGRHGYTF.

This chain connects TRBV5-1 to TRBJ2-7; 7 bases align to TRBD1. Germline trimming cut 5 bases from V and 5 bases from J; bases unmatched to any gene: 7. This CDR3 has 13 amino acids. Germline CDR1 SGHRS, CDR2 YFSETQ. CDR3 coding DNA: TGCGCCAGCAGGATACAGGGGATCAACGAGCAGTACTTC. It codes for CASRIQGINEQYF.

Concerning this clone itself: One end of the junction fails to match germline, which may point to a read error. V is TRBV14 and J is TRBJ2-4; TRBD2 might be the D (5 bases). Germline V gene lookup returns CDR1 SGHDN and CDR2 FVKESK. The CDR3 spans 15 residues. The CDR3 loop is CASSHPEGSKNSQYF. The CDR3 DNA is TGTGCCAGCAGCCATCCAGAAGGGAGCAAAAACAGTCAGTACTTC. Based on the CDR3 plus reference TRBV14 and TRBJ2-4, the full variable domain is EAGVTQFPSHSVIEKGQTVTLRCDPISGHDNLYWYRRVMGKEIKFLLHFVKESKQDESGMPNNRFLAERTGGTYSTLKVQPAELEDSGVYFCASSHPEGSKNSQYFGAGTRLSVL.

The CDR3 loop reads CASSGAGLPQETQYF. CDR3 nucleotides: TGTGCCAGCAGTGGTGCCGGACTTCCACAAGAGACCCAGTACTTC. J is TRBJ2-5 and V is TRBV28, with TRBD2 as a possible D gene (5 bases). Germline assignment: CDR1 MDHEN and CDR2 SYDVKM. The CDR3 is 15 amino acids. V lost 5 bases and J 2 bases, leaving 15 bases between the germline ends.

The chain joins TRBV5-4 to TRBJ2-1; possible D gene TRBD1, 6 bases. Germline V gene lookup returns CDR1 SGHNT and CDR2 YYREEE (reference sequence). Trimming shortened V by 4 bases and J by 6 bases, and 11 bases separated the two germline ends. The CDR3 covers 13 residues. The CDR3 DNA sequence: TGTGCCAGCAGCACCAGGGGTGCCAATGAGCAGTTCTTC. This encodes CASSTRGANEQFF.

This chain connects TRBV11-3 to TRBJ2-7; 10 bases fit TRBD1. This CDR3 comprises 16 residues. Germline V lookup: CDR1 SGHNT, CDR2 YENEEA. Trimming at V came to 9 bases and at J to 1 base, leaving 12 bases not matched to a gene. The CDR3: CARDHPPGQGSYEQYF. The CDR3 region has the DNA TGTGCCAGGGACCACCCTCCGGGACAGGGGTCCTACGAGCAGTACTTC.

CDR3 in amino acids: CASSFEGTSGSGELFF. DNA of the CDR3: TGTGCCAGCAGCTTCGAAGGGACTAGCGGGAGCGGGGAGCTGTTTTTT. The chain recombines TRBV7-2 with TRBJ2-2, with TRBD2 matching 14 bases. This CDR3 is 16 amino acids long. V was clipped by 3 bases and J by 7 bases; unmatched bases: 4. The germline CDR1 and CDR2 sequences are SGHTA and FQGNSA.

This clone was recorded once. The CDR3 DNA is TGTGCCAGCAGCGGAGGGCACGAGCAGTACTTC. It codes for CASSGGHEQYF. V is TRBV7-2 and J is TRBJ2-7; tentatively, D is TRBD2 (6 bases). Between the trimmed V and J ends, which lost 5 bases and 5 bases, there was a span of 7 bases. The CDR3 covers 11 residues. The germline gives CDR1 SGHTA, CDR2 FQGNSA.

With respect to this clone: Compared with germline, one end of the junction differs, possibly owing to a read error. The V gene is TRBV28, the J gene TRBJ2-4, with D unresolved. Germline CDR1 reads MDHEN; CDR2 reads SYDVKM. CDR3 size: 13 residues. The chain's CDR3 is CASLDLAKNSQYF. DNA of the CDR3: TGTGCCAGCCTTGATTTGGCCAAAAACAGTCAGTACTTC. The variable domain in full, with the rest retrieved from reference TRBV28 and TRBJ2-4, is DVKVTQSSRYLVKRTGEKVFLECVQDMDHENMFWYRQDPGLGLRLIYFSYDVKMKEKGDIPEGYSVSREKKERFSLILESASTNQTSMYLCASLDLAKNSQYFGAGTRLSVL.

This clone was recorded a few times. The CDR3 nucleotides are TGCAGCGTTTCAGGGGCCGGCGGCTACACCTTC. As protein: CSVSGAGGYTF. This chain uses TRBV29-1 with TRBJ1-2; tentative D call: TRBD1 (6 bases). The CDR3 runs 11 residues. Deletions cut 5 bases from V and 8 bases from J, with 12 bases between. The germline gives CDR1 SQVTM, CDR2 ANQGSEA.

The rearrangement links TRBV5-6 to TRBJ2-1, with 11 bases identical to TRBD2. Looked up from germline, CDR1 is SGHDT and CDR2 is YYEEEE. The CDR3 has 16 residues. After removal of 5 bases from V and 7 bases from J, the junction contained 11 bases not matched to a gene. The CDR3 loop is CASSFPLAGVENEQFF. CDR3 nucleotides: TGTGCCAGCAGTTTTCCACTAGCGGGAGTAGAGAATGAGCAGTTCTTC.